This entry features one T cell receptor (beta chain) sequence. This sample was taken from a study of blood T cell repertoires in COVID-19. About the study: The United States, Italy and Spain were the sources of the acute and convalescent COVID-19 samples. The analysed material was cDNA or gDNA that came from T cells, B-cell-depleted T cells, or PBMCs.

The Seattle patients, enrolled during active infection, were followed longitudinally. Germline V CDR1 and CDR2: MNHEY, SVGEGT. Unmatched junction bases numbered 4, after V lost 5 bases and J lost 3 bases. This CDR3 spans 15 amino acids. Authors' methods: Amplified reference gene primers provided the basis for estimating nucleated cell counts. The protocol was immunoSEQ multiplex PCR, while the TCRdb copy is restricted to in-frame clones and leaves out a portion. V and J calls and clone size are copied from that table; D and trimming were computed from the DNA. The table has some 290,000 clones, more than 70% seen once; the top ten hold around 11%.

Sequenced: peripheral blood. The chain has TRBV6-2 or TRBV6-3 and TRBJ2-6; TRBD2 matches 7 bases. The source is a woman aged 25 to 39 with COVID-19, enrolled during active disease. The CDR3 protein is CASSTLAVGANVLTF. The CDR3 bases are TGTGCCAGCAGTACCCTAGCGGTTGGGGCCAACGTCCTGACTTTC.